This T cell receptor (beta chain) originates from a study of vaccination effects on CD4 cells after COVID-19. Before sequencing took place, the ViraFEST assay used viral peptide pools to expand antigen-specific CD4+ T cells. With around ten days of culture completed, CD4+ T cells were isolated. Nucleocapsid antibodies stayed negative before and after vaccination, showing no earlier SARS-CoV-2 infection. A note on this clone: Its target is not known.

The CDR3 covers 16 residues. The V end lost 2 bases, the J end lost 6 bases, and 20 bases lay between the germline ends. Looked up from germline, CDR1 is SQVTM and CDR2 is ANQGSEA. Method: immunoSEQ multiplex PCR; TCRdb's copy keeps in-frame clones and lacks some. The data contain tens of thousands of clones, 65% to 80% of them singletons. The source was CD4+ T cells from PBMCs cultured with HCoV-NL63 spike peptides, collected before COVID-19 vaccination. This receptor was obtained from a human donor who received a COVID-19 vaccine. V usage is TRBV29-1 and J usage is TRBJ2-1, with D possibly matching TRBD2 (5 bases). The CDR3 sequence is CSVEFLPSWMVNEQFF. The CDR3 nucleotides read TGCAGCGTTGAATTCCTTCCTAGCTGGATGGTCAATGAGCAGTTCTTC.